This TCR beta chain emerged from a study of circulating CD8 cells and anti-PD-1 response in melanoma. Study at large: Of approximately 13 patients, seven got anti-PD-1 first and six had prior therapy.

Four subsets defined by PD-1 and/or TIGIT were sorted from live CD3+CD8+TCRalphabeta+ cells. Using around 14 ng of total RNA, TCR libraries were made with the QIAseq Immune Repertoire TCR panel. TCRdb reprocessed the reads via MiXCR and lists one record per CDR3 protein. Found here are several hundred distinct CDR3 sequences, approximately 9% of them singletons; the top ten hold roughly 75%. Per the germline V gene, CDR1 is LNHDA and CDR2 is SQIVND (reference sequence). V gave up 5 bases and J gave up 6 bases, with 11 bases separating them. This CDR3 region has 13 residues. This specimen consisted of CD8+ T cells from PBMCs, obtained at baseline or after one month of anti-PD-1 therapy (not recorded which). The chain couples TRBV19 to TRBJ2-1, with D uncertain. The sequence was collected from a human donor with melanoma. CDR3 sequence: CASSFLTPNEQFF. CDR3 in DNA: TGTGCCAGTAGTTTCTTGACCCCCAATGAGCAGTTCTTC.